The clone carrying this T cell receptor beta chain was detected many times. This CDR3 is 15 amino acids long. V shed 3 bases, J shed 2 bases, and the junction held 4 bases outside the gene matches. Germline V gene sequence: CDR1 ENHRY, CDR2 SYGVKD. One entry per CDR3 protein results from TCRdb running MiXCR on the RT-PCR reads. The data hold fewer than 350,000 distinct CDR3 sequences, with about a fifth observed a single time. This sample is drawn from a study of response to subunit inactivated influenza vaccine. The chain combines TRBV10-3 with TRBJ1-5, with 7 bases identical to TRBD1. This TCR was sampled from a man in his fifties or sixties who received an inactivated influenza vaccine. Source: PBMCs from blood, taken about 20 months after vaccination. Here the CDR3 reads CAISEGGYGNQPQHF. The CDR3 DNA is TGTGCCATCAGTGAAGGGGGCTACGGCAATCAGCCCCAGCATTTT.